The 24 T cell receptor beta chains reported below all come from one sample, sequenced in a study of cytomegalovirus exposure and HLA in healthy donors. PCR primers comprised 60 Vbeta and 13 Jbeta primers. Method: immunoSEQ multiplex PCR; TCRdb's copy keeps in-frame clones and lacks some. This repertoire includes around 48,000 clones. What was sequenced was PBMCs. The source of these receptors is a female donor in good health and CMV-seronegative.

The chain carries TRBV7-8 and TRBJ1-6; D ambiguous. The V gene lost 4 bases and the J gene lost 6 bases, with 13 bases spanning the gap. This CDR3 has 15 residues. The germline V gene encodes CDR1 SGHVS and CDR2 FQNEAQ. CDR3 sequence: CASSWTELGNSPLHF. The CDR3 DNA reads TGTGCCAGCAGCTGGACTGAGTTGGGTAATTCACCCCTCCACTTT.

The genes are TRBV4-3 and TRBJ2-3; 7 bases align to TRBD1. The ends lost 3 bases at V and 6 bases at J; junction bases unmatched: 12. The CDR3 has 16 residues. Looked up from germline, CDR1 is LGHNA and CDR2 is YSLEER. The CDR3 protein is CASSQVLQGSIDTQYF. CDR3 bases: TGCGCCAGCAGCCAGGTGTTACAGGGGTCGATTGATACGCAGTATTTT.

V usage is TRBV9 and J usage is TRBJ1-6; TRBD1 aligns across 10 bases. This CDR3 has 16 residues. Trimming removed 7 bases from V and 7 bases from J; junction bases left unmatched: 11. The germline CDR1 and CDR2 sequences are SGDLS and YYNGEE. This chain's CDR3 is CASGGGTGVPNSPLHF. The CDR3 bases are TGTGCCAGCGGGGGCGGGACAGGGGTACCAAATTCACCCCTCCACTTT.

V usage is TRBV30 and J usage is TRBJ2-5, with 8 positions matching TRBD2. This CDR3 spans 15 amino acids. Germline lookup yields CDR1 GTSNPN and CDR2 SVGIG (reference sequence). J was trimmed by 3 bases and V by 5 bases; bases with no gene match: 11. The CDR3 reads CAWAPIGTRKETQYF. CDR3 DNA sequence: TGTGCCTGGGCTCCTATCGGGACTAGAAAAGAGACCCAGTACTTC.

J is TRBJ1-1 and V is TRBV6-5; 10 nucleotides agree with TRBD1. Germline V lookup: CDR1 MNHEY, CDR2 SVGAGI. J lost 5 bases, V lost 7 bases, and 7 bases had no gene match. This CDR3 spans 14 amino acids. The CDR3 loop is CASNDRGRKTEAFF. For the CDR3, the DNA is TGTGCCAGCAATGACAGGGGGCGTAAAACTGAAGCTTTCTTT.

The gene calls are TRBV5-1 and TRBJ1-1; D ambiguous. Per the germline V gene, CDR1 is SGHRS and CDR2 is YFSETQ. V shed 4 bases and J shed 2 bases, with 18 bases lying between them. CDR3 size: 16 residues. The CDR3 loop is CASSPREGTRNTEAFF. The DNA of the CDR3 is TGCGCCAGCAGCCCGCGGGAAGGCACAAGAAACACTGAAGCTTTCTTT.

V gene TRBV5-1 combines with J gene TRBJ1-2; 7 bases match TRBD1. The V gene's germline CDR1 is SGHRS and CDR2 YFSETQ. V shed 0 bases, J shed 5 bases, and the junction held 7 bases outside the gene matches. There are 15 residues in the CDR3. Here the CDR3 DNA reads TGCGCCAGCAGCTTGGGAGGGACAGACATATATGGCTACACCTTC. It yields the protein CASSLGGTDIYGYTF.

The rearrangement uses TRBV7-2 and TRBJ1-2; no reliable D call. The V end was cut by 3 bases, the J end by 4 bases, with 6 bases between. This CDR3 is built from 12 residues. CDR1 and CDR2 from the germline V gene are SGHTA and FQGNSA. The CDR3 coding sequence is TGTGCCAGCAGCTTGGCAGGCTATGGCTACACCTTC. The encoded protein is CASSLAGYGYTF.

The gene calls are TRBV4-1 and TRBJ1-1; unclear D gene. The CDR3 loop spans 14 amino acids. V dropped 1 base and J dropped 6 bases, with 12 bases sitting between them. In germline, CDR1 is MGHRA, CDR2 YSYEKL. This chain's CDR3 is CASSQGIHVAEAFF. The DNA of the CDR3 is TGCGCCAGCAGCCAAGGAATACATGTCGCTGAAGCTTTCTTT.

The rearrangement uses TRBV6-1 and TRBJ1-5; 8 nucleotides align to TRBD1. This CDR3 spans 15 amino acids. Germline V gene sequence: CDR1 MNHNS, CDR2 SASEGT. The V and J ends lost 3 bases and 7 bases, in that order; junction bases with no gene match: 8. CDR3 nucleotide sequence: TGTGCCAGCAGTGACACCGGACAGGGAGGGCAGCCCCAGCATTTT. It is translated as CASSDTGQGGQPQHF.

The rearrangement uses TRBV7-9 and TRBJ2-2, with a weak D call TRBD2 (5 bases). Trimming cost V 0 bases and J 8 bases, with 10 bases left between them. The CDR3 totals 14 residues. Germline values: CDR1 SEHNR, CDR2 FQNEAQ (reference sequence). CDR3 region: CASSLAEVLGELFF. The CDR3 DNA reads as TGTGCCAGCAGCTTAGCGGAGGTTTTGGGGGAGCTGTTTTTT.

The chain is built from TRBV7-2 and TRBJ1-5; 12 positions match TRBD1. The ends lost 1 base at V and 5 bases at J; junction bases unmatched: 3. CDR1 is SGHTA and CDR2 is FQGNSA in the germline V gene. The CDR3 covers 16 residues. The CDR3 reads CASSLEGTGGYQPQHF. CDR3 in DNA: TGTGCCAGCAGCTTAGAGGGGACAGGGGGCTATCAGCCCCAGCATTTT. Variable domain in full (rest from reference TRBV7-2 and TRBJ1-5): GAGVSQSPSNKVTEKGKDVELRCDPISGHTALYWYRQSLGQGLEFLIYFQGNSAPDKSGLPSDRFSAERTGGSVSTLTIQRTQQEDSAVYLCASSLEGTGGYQPQHFGDGTRLSIL.

For the CDR3, the DNA is TGTGCCAGCCGCCACCGGGGGGATAGCAATCAGCCCCAGCATTTT. Its translation: CASRHRGDSNQPQHF. V is TRBV27 and J is TRBJ1-5; D might be TRBD1 (5 bases). Trimming removed 8 bases from V and 0 bases from J, with 14 bases in between. Germline V lookup: CDR1 MNHEY, CDR2 SMNVEV (reference sequence). The CDR3 has 15 residues.

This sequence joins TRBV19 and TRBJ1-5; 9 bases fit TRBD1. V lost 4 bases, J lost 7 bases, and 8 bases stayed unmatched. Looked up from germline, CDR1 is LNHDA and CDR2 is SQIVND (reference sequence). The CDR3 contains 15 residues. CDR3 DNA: TGTGCCAGTAGTAAGGGACAGGGCGGGAGCCAGCCCCAGCATTTT. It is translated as CASSKGQGGSQPQHF.

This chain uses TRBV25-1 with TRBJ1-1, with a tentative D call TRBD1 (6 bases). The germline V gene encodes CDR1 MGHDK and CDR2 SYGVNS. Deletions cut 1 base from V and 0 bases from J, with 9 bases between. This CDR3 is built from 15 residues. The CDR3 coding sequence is TGTGCCAGCAGTGAATTGACAGGCATGAACACTGAAGCTTTCTTT. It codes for CASSELTGMNTEAFF.

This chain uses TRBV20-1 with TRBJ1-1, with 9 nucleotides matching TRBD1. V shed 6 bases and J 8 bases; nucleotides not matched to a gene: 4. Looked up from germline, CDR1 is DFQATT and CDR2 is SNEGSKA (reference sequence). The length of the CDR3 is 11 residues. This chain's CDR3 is CSATGGLEAFF. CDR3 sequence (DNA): TGCAGTGCCACAGGGGGCCTGGAAGCTTTCTTT.

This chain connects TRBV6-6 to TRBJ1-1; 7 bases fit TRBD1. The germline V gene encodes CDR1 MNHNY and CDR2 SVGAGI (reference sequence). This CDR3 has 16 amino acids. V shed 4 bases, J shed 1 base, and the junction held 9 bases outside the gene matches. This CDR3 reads CASSSPPGTENTEAFF. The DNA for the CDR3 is TGTGCCAGCAGTTCCCCCCCCGGGACAGAGAACACTGAAGCTTTCTTT.

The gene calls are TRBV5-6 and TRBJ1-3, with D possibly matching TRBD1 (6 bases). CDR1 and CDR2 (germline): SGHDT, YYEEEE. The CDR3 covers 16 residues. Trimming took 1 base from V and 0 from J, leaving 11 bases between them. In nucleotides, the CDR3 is TGTGCCAGCAGCTTGACAGGGTCGAGCTCTGGAAACACCATATATTTT. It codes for CASSLTGSSSGNTIYF.

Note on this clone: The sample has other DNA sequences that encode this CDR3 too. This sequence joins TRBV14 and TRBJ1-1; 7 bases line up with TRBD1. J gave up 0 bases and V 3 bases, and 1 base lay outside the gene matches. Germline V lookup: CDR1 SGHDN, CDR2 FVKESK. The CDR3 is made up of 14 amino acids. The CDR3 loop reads CASSHRGMNTEAFF. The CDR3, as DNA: TGTGCCAGCAGCCACAGGGGGATGAACACTGAAGCTTTCTTT. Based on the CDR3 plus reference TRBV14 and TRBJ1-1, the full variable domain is EAGVTQFPSHSVIEKGQTVTLRCDPISGHDNLYWYRRVMGKEIKFLLHFVKESKQDESGMPNNRFLAERTGGTYSTLKVQPAELEDSGVYFCASSHRGMNTEAFFGQGTRLTVV.

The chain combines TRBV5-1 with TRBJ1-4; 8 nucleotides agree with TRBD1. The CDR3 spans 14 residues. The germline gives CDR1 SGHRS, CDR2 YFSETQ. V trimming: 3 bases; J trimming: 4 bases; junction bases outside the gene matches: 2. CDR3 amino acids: CASSSGQGNEKLFF. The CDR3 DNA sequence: TGCGCCAGCAGCTCAGGACAGGGTAATGAAAAACTGTTTTTT.

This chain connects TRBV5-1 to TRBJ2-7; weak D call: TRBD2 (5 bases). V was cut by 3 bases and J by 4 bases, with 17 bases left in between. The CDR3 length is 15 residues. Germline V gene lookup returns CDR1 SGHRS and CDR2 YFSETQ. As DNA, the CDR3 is TGCGCCAGCAGCTGGTTCATCCTGGGAGCGTACGAGCAGTACTTC. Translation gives CASSWFILGAYEQYF. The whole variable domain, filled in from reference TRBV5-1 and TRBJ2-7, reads KAGVTQTPRYLIKTRGQQVTLSCSPISGHRSVSWYQQTPGQGLQFLFEYFSETQRNKGNFPGRFSGRQFSNSRSEMNVSTLELGDSALYLCASSWFILGAYEQYFGPGTRLTVT.

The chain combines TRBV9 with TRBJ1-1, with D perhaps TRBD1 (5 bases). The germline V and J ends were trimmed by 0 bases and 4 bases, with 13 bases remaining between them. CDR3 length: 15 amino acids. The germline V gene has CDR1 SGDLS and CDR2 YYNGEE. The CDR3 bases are TGTGCCAGCAGCGTAGACGGGGGTTCGGTCACTGAAGCTTTCTTT. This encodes CASSVDGGSVTEAFF.

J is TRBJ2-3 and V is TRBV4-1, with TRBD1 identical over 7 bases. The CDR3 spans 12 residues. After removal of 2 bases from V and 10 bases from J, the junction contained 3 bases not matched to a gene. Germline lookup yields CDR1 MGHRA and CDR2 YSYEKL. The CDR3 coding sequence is TGCGCCAGCAGCCAAACAGGGGCGGCGCAGTATTTT. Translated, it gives CASSQTGAAQYF.

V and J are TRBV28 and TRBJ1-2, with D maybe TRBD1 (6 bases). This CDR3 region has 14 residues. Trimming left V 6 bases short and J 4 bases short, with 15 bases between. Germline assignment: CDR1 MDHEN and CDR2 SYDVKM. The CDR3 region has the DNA TGTGCCAGCAGGGCGCCGGGACAACGCTATGGCTACACCTTC. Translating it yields CASRAPGQRYGYTF.